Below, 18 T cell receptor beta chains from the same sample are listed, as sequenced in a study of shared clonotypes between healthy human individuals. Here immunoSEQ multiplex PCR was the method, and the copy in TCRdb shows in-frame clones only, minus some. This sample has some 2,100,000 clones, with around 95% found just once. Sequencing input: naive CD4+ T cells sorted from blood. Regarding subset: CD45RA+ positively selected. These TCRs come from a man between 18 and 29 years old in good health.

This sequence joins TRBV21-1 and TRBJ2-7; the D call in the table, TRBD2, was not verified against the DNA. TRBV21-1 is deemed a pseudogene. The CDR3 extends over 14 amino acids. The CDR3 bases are TGTGCCAGCAGCATGTGGGAGGGTAGGGACGAGCAGTACTTC. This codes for CASSMWEGRDEQYF.

This CDR3 reads CAWSVQQGRSEQYF. The DNA of the CDR3 is TGTGCCTGGAGTGTTCAGCAGGGACGGTCCGAGCAGTACTTC. The chain carries TRBV30 and TRBJ2-7; possibly TRBD1 or TRBD2 for D (5 bases each). There are 14 residues in the CDR3. Germline loops: CDR1 GTSNPN, CDR2 SVGIG (reference sequence). Between the trimmed V and J ends, which lost 0 bases and 6 bases, there was a span of 15 bases. Drawing the rest from reference TRBV30 and TRBJ2-7, the complete variable domain is SQTIHQWPATLVQPVGSPLSLECTVEGTSNPNLYWYRQAAGRGLQLLFYSVGIGQISSEVPQNLSASRPQDRQFILSSKKLLLSDSGFYLCAWSVQQGRSEQYFGPGTRLTVT.

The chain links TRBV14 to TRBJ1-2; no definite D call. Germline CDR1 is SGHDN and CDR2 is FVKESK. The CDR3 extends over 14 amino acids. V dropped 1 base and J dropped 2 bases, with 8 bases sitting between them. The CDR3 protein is CASSQGHWNYGYTF. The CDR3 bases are TGTGCCAGCAGCCAAGGTCACTGGAACTATGGCTACACCTTC.

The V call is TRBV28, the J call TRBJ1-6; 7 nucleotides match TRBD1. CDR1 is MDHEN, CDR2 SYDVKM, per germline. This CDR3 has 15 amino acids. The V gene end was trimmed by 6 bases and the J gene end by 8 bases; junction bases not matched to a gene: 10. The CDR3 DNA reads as TGTGCCAGCAGAGCCTCCTCGACAGGGCATTCACCCCTCCACTTT. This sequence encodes CASRASSTGHSPLHF.

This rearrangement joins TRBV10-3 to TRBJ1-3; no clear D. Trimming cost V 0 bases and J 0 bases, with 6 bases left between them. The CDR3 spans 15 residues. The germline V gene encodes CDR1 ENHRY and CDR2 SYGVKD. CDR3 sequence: CAISESPVSGNTIYF. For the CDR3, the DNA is TGTGCCATCAGTGAGTCGCCAGTCTCTGGAAACACCATATATTTT.

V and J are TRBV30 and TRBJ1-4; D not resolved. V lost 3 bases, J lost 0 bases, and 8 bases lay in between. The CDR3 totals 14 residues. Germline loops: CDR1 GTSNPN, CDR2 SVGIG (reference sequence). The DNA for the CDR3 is TGTGCCTGGAGCGTGACCACAACTAATGAAAAACTGTTTTTT. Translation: CAWSVTTTNEKLFF.

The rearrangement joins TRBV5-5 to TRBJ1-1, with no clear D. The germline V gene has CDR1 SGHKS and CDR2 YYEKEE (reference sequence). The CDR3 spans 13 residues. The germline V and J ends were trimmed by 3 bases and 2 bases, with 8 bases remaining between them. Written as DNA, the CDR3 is TGTGCCAGCAGCTATCATTCTAACACTGAAGCTTTCTTT. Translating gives CASSYHSNTEAFF.

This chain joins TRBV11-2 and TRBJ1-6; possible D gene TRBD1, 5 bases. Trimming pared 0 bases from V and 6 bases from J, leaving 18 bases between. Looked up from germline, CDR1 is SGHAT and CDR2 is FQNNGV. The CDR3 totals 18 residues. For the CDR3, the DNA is TGTGCCAGCAGCTTAGATGGGGGGAGAATGATTATTAATTCACCCCTCCACTTT. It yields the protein CASSLDGGRMIINSPLHF.

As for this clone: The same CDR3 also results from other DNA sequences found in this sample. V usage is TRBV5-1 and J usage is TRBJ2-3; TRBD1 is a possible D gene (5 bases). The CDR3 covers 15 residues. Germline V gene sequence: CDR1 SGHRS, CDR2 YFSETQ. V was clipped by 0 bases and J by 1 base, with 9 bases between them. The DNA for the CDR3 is TGCGCCAGCAGCTTGGCTGGGGCGGGCACAGATACGCAGTATTTT. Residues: CASSLAGAGTDTQYF.

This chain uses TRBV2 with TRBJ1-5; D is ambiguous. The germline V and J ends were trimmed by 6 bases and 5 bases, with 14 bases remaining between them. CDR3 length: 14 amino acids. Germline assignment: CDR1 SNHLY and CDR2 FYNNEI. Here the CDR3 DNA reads TGTGCCAGCAGAGGTTCGTCGGGCTATCAGCCCCAGCATTTT. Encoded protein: CASRGSSGYQPQHF.

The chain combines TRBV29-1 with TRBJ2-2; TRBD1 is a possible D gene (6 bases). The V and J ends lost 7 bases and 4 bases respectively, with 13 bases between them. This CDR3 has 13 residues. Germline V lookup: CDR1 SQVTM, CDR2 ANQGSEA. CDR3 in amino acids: CSGGQRGTGELFF. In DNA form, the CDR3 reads TGCAGCGGCGGACAGCGAGGCACCGGGGAGCTGTTTTTT.

The CDR3 coding sequence is TGTGCCAGTAGTACAACAGGGGGCCAGGGTGTGAGCAATCAGCCCCAGCATTTT. Translating it yields CASSTTGGQGVSNQPQHF. This rearrangement joins TRBV19 to TRBJ1-5, with 9 bases lining up with TRBD1. Germline V gene data show CDR1 as LNHDA and CDR2 as SQIVND (reference sequence). This CDR3 has 18 residues. The ends lost 4 bases at V and 1 base at J; junction bases unmatched: 11.

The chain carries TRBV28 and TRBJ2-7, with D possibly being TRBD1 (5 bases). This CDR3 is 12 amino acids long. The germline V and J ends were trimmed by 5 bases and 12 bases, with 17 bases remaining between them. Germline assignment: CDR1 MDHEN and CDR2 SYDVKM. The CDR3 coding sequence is TGTGCCAGCAGTGGGCCTAGGGGCGTTTGGTACTTC. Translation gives CASSGPRGVWYF.

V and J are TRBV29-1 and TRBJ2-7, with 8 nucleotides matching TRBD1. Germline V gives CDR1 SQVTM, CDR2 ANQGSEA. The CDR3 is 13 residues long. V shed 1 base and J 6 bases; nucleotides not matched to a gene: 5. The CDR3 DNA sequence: TGCAGCGTTGAAGCTTTCGGGACAGGCGAGCAGTACTTC. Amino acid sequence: CSVEAFGTGEQYF.

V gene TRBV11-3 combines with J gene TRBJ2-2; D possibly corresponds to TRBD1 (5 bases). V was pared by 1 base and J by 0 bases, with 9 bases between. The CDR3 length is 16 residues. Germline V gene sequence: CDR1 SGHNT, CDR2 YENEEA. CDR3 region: CASSLGQGSNTGELFF. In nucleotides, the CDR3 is TGTGCCAGCAGCTTAGGTCAGGGTTCGAACACCGGGGAGCTGTTTTTT.

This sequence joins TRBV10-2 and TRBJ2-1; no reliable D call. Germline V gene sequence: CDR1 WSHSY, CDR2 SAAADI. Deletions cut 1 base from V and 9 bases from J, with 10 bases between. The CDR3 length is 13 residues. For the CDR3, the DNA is TGCGCCAGCAGTGAGTATTTAAGCGCTGAGCAGTTCTTC. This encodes CASSEYLSAEQFF.

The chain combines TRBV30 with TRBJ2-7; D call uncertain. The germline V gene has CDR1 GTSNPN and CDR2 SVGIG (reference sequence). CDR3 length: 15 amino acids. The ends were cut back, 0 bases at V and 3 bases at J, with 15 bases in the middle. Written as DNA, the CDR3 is TGTGCCTGGAGTGTACTTTCAGGCTACTACTACGAGCAGTACTTC. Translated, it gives CAWSVLSGYYYEQYF.

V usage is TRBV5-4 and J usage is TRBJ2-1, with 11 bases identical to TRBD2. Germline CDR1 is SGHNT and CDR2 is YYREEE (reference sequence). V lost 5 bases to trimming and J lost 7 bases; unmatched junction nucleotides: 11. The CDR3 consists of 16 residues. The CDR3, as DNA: TGTGCCAGCAGGAGCTTCCTTAGCGGGAGGGGAAATGAGCAGTTCTTC. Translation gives CASRSFLSGRGNEQFF.